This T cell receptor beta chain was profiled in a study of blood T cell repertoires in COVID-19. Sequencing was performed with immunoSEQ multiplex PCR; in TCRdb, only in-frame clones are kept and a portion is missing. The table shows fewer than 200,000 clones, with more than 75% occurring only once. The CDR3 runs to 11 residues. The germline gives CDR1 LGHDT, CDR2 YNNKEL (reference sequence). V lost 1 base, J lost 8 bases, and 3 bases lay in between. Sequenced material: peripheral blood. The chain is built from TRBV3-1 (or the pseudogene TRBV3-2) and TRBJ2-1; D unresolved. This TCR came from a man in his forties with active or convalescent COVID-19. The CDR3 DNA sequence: TGTGCCAGCAGCCAAGTAGATGAGCAGTTCTTC. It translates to CASSQVDEQFF.